The 21 T cell receptor beta chains listed next were all sequenced from one sample in a study of cytomegalovirus exposure and HLA in healthy donors. Vbeta (60) and Jbeta (13) primers were used in the PCR. Assay: immunoSEQ multiplex PCR; the TCRdb copy retains only in-frame clones and omits some. Here the sample spans 250,000 to 350,000 clones, 80% being singletons. The sample consisted of PBMCs. These receptors came from a girl under 10 years old in good health and CMV-seronegative.

The count of this clone is one. The chain has TRBV2 and TRBJ2-2; the match to TRBD1 covers 9 bases. The CDR3 loop spans 14 amino acids. J lost 7 bases, V lost 8 bases, and 8 bases had no gene match. Germline loops: CDR1 SNHLY, CDR2 FYNNEI. CDR3 nucleotide sequence: TGTGCCAGCTTCCGGGACAGGGTCCACGGGGAGCTGTTTTTT. Its protein product is CASFRDRVHGELFF.

This chain uses TRBV18 with TRBJ2-2; D gene ambiguous. The ends were cut back, 3 bases at V and 6 bases at J, with 8 bases in the middle. Germline CDR1 reads KGHSH; CDR2 reads LQKENI. CDR3 length: 13 amino acids. The CDR3 DNA sequence: TGTGCCAGCTCACCTCCTAGTGCCGGGGAGCTGTTTTTT. Translated, it gives CASSPPSAGELFF.

This clone was detected only a few times. The chain combines TRBV29-1 with TRBJ2-7; tentatively, D is TRBD1 (6 bases). CDR1 is SQVTM and CDR2 is ANQGSEA in the germline V gene. The CDR3 has 16 amino acids. Trimming took off 2 bases at V and 3 bases at J, with 20 bases between the two ends. CDR3 residues: CSVEKGHATGLYEQYF. Written as DNA, the CDR3 is TGCAGCGTTGAAAAGGGGCATGCGACAGGCCTCTACGAGCAGTACTTC.

The chain links TRBV19 to TRBJ2-1; 9 positions agree with TRBD2. Germline V gene sequence: CDR1 LNHDA, CDR2 SQIVND (reference sequence). This CDR3 is 16 amino acids long. J lost 7 bases, V lost 9 bases, and 16 bases had no gene match. For the CDR3, the DNA is TGTGCCAGCGAAGCGGCTGCGGGAGGGCCGAGGAATGAGCAGTTCTTC. Protein: CASEAAAGGPRNEQFF.

This clone came up a few times. V is TRBV13 and J is TRBJ1-1; 12 bases are a match to TRBD1. J gave up 3 bases and V 4 bases, and 12 bases lay outside the gene matches. CDR1 is PRHDT, CDR2 FYEKMQ, per germline (reference sequence). The CDR3 loop spans 18 amino acids. In nucleotides, the CDR3 is TGTGCCAGCAGCTACTCGAGGGACAGGGGGCGGCAGGACACTGAAGCTTTCTTT. Protein product: CASSYSRDRGRQDTEAFF.

The chain is built from TRBV7-9 and TRBJ1-1; D not resolved. V lost 1 base and J 7 bases, leaving 7 bases between the germline ends. Germline V gene data show CDR1 as SEHNR and CDR2 as FQNEAQ (reference sequence). CDR3 length: 12 residues. For the CDR3, the DNA is TGTGCCAGCAGCTTAGGGCGGAGTGAAGCTTTCTTT. Translating gives CASSLGRSEAFF.

This clone has just one count. The rearrangement joins TRBV10-3 to TRBJ1-5; TRBD1 aligns across 8 bases. The CDR3 has 16 amino acids. The V gene's germline CDR1 is ENHRY and CDR2 SYGVKD. After removal of 3 bases from V and 5 bases from J, the junction contained 9 bases not matched to a gene. DNA for the CDR3: TGTGCCATCAGTGAAGGGTTGGACAGGGCATATCAGCCCCAGCATTTT. It codes for CAISEGLDRAYQPQHF.

The chain links TRBV6-6 to TRBJ1-5; 7 nucleotides match TRBD1. After removal of 2 bases from V and 9 bases from J, the junction contained 4 bases not matched to a gene. The CDR3 totals 13 residues. CDR1 MNHNY and CDR2 SVGAGI come from the germline V gene (reference sequence). The CDR3 loop is CASSYDRVRPQHF. The CDR3, as DNA: TGTGCCAGCAGTTACGACAGGGTCCGGCCCCAGCATTTT.

This clone was seen once. The sample carries other DNA sequences with the same CDR3. The chain has TRBV7-3 and TRBJ2-2, with D tentatively TRBD2 (5 bases). The CDR3 consists of 13 residues. Germline-derived CDR1 and CDR2 are SGHTA and FQGTGA. Deletions cut 5 bases from V and 5 bases from J, with 9 bases between. CDR3 coding DNA: TGTGCCAGCAGCCCACGGGGTACCGGGGAGCTGTTTTTT. Translation: CASSPRGTGELFF.

The rearrangement links TRBV29-1 to TRBJ2-5; TRBD2 agrees at 12 bases. J was trimmed by 2 bases and V by 5 bases; bases with no gene match: 3. The germline V gene has CDR1 SQVTM and CDR2 ANQGSEA. The CDR3 has 14 amino acids. The DNA of the CDR3 is TGCAGCGTTCGTACTAGCGGGAGGCAAGAGACCCAGTACTTC. This translates into CSVRTSGRQETQYF.

This clone was observed a few times. The chain couples TRBV5-1 to TRBJ2-1, with 11 bases lining up with TRBD2. Germline trimming cut 4 bases from V and 0 bases from J; bases unmatched to any gene: 12. This CDR3 comprises 19 residues. CDR1 and CDR2 from the germline V gene are SGHRS and YFSETQ. CDR3 protein: CASSTQLAGVRSSYNEQFF. Written as DNA, the CDR3 is TGCGCCAGCAGCACCCAACTAGCGGGGGTACGAAGCTCCTACAATGAGCAGTTCTTC.

The J gene is TRBJ2-7, the V gene TRBV29-1; 11 bases are shared with TRBD2. The germline V gene encodes CDR1 SQVTM and CDR2 ANQGSEA. V gave up 4 bases and J gave up 2 bases; unmatched junction bases: 10. There are 16 residues in the CDR3. As DNA, the CDR3 is TGCAGCGTTGCAGGTAGCGGGGGGGCCGACCCCTACGAGCAGTACTTC. Translating it yields CSVAGSGGADPYEQYF.

V gene TRBV13 combines with J gene TRBJ1-2, with 11 bases aligning to TRBD1. Trimming removed 5 bases from V and 2 bases from J; junction bases left unmatched: 10. The CDR3 spans 17 residues. CDR1 is PRHDT, CDR2 FYEKMQ, per germline (reference sequence). This CDR3 reads CASSLRTGGLSNYGYTF. As DNA, the CDR3 is TGTGCCAGCAGCCTCCGGACAGGGGGCCTCTCCAACTATGGCTACACCTTC.

With regard to this clone: One end of the junction varies from germline; a read error may be responsible. The genes are TRBV4-1 and TRBJ2-2, with D perhaps matching TRBD2 (5 bases). This CDR3 spans 15 amino acids. Germline loops: CDR1 MGHRA, CDR2 YSYEKL. The CDR3 DNA reads TGTGCCAGCAGCCAAACCGGGGTGAACACCGGGGAGCTGTTTTTT. As protein: CASSQTGVNTGELFF.

The V call is TRBV6-4, the J call TRBJ2-6; D is perhaps TRBD2 (6 bases). Trimming removed 5 bases at V and 0 bases at J, with 14 bases between. The germline gives CDR1 MRHNA, CDR2 SNTAGT. The CDR3 length is 17 residues. In nucleotides, the CDR3 is TGTGCCAGCAGTTTTGCTAGCGCCGACTCTGGGGCCAACGTCCTGACTTTC. Translation: CASSFASADSGANVLTF.

On this clone: Other DNA sequences in this specimen translate into the identical CDR3. This chain joins TRBV5-6 and TRBJ2-4; D call uncertain. The CDR3 totals 13 residues. Germline-derived CDR1 and CDR2 are SGHDT and YYEEEE. The CDR3 nucleotides read TGTGCTTCTAAGGCGGTAGCCAAAAACATTCAGTACTTC. Its protein product is CASKAVAKNIQYF.

The chain has TRBV14 and TRBJ2-7; TRBD1 aligns across 11 bases. V lost 4 bases and J lost 2; bases outside the gene matches: 4. This CDR3 is built from 15 residues. Looked up from germline, CDR1 is SGHDN and CDR2 is FVKESK. In nucleotides, the CDR3 is TGTGCCAGCAGCCGATGGACAGGGGGCCCCTACGAGCAGTACTTC. Translating it yields CASSRWTGGPYEQYF.

The chain uses TRBV7-9 and TRBJ2-3; D not certain. V was trimmed by 6 bases and J by 1 base, leaving 8 bases between them. Germline V gives CDR1 SEHNR, CDR2 FQNEAQ (reference sequence). This CDR3 comprises 13 residues. The CDR3 DNA follows: TGTGCCAGCAGGGAGAGTCGCACAGATACGCAGTATTTT. It translates to CASRESRTDTQYF.

The chain uses TRBV5-5 and TRBJ1-2, with TRBD1 as a possible D gene (6 bases). This CDR3 region has 15 residues. V was cut by 5 bases and J by 14 bases, with 28 bases left in between. CDR1 and CDR2 from the germline V gene are SGHKS and YYEKEE (reference sequence). In DNA, the CDR3 is TGTGCCAGCAGGCCCTCCCCTGCAGGACAGCCGGGTGGAACCTTC. Protein sequence: CASRPSPAGQPGGTF.

The DNA for the CDR3 is TGTGCCAGTAGTGGCACCGGACGGGACAGGGTGAGTTTACGCGAGCAGTACTTC. It is translated as CASSGTGRDRVSLREQYF. J is TRBJ2-7 and V is TRBV19; 9 nucleotides agree with TRBD1. V lost 5 bases to trimming and J lost 6 bases; unmatched junction nucleotides: 20. CDR3 length equals 18 residues. Germline CDR1 and CDR2: LNHDA and SQIVND (reference sequence). The full variable domain, with the rest looked up from reference TRBV19 and TRBJ2-7, is DGGITQSPKYLFRKEGQNVTLSCEQNLNHDAMYWYRQDPGQGLRLIYYSQIVNDFQKGDIAEGYSVSREKKESFPLTVTSAQKNPTAFYLCASSGTGRDRVSLREQYFGPGTRLTVT.

The chain links TRBV6-5 to TRBJ2-5; 8 nucleotides align to TRBD1. Trimming took 2 bases from V and 2 from J; bases not matched to a gene: 4. The CDR3 has 15 amino acids. Germline CDR1 is MNHEY and CDR2 is SVGAGI. CDR3 nucleotide sequence: TGTGCCAGCAGTTACGGGGACAGGTTACAAGAGACCCAGTACTTC. This encodes CASSYGDRLQETQYF.